This T cell receptor (beta chain) was documented in a study of blood T cell repertoires in COVID-19. CDR1 is SNHLY, CDR2 FYNNEI, per germline. The trim removed 5 bases at V and 4 bases at J, leaving 6 bases unmatched. This CDR3 spans 14 amino acids. Libraries were prepared by immunoSEQ multiplex PCR; TCRdb keeps only in-frame clonotypes and omits some of them. The sample includes more than 85,000 clones, over 75% of them seen just once. J is TRBJ1-2 and V is TRBV2; 8 bases are a match to TRBD1. The TCR originated in a woman aged 45 to 65 with acute or convalescent COVID-19. Material: peripheral blood. The CDR3 region has the DNA TGTGCCAGCAGTATACAGGGGGGCTTCTATGGCTACACCTTC. As protein: CASSIQGGFYGYTF.